The subject of this entry is one T cell receptor beta chain. Antigen specificity is unknown. This record comes from a study of post-analysis software for immune sequencing data. The library was made from cDNA and included unique molecular identifiers. Between roughly 0.9 and 11 million T cells gave rise to around 500,000 cDNA molecules. TCRdb re-called the PCR reads through MiXCR, storing one row per CDR3 protein. The sample has hundreds of thousands of distinct CDR3 sequences; about 27% are singletons. Study-wide results and caveats: Controls showed significantly higher normalized Chao1 diversity than did multiple sclerosis patients.

The TCR sequence derives from a girl between 10 and 17 years old with multiple sclerosis. Specimen: blood.

CDR3 sequence (DNA): TGTGCCAGCAGCCCCATGGGGCGGGGATTGCATTTT. Translating it yields CASSPMGRGLHF. The rearrangement links TRBV12-3 or TRBV12-4 to TRBJ1-5; weak D call: TRBD1 (5 bases). The CDR3 extends over 12 amino acids. V lost 6 bases and J lost 15, with 18 bases in between.